The clone carrying this T cell receptor beta chain was observed at least ten times. Its antigen is still unknown. Time point specified: persistent/refractory GD, antithyroid drugs over 5 years with positive TRAb. PBMC RNA was the source of the TCR library. CDR1 and CDR2 (germline): MNHEY, SVGAGI. The CDR3 is made up of 11 amino acids. V was cut by 3 bases and J by 6 bases, with 5 bases left in between. This sample stems from a study of regulatory T cells in long-lasting Graves disease. Study-level findings and limits: Those with persistent Graves' had less TCR diversity than newly diagnosed patients.

Assembly of TCR beta libraries relied on iRepertoire HTBI primers together with Arm-PCR of CDR3 regions. TCRdb ran MiXCR on the multiplex PCR reads and lists one entry per CDR3 protein. The sample records under 500,000 distinct CDR3 sequences, roughly 20% being singletons. Source: peripheral blood mononuclear cells (PBMCs), taken when the disease was refractory, from a patient treated with antithyroid drugs. The chain carries TRBV6-5 and TRBJ2-5; D is unresolved. This clonotype originated in a female donor with Graves disease. CDR3 in DNA: TGTGCCAGCAGTTATGGACAGACCCAGTACTTC. Translating gives CASSYGQTQYF.